This T cell receptor beta chain was documented in a study of cytomegalovirus exposure and HLA in healthy donors. Note on this clone: As yet, its antigen is unknown.

Primers included in the PCR were 60 Vbeta and 13 Jbeta primers. Only in-frame clones appear in the TCRdb table, and some are missing; sequencing was by immunoSEQ multiplex PCR. Among more than 60,000 clones, roughly 84% were seen once, and the ten largest hold less than 3%. The study's findings and limits: Later genetic work tied a missense DCLRE1C variant to beta-chain V and J trimming.

The specimen was PBMCs. The TCR comes from a woman between 25 and 40 years old in good health and CMV-seronegative.

Written as DNA, the CDR3 is TGTGCCAGCAGCCCAGGGACAGGGGGCATGGGAAACATTCAGTACTTC. Its protein is CASSPGTGGMGNIQYF. V is TRBV9 and J is TRBJ2-4, with TRBD1 identical over 12 bases. The CDR3 covers 16 residues. Trimming at V came to 4 bases and at J to 6 bases, leaving 8 bases not matched to a gene. Germline lookup yields CDR1 SGDLS and CDR2 YYNGEE.